The T cell receptor beta chain described here comes from a study of blood T cell repertoires in COVID-19. Study overall: Acute and convalescent COVID-19 samples came from the United States, Italy and Spain.

This clone appeared once. Using immunoSEQ multiplex PCR, the repertoire was profiled, and TCRdb retains in-frame clones only, with some absent. Found here are fewer than 250,000 clones, roughly 81% of them singletons; the top ten hold approximately 8%. This CDR3 comprises 14 residues. Germline values: CDR1 SGHVS, CDR2 FNYEAQ. V trimming: 6 bases; J trimming: 6 bases; junction bases outside the gene matches: 6. The chain couples TRBV7-6 to TRBJ1-4; TRBD1 matches at 8 bases. The TCR sequence derives from a woman in her forties or fifties with active or convalescent COVID-19. The specimen sequenced was peripheral blood. The chain's CDR3 is CASSRSGGDEKLFF. As DNA, the CDR3 is TGTGCCAGCAGTAGATCAGGGGGCGATGAAAAACTGTTTTTT.